This is a list of T cell receptor beta chains from one sample in a study of lymphopenia after photon versus proton radiotherapy. Some clones are missing from TCRdb's copy, which holds only in-frame ones; the method was immunoSEQ multiplex PCR. The sample has 53,000 or so clones; around 88% are singletons. The material sequenced was peripheral blood, taken from a patient treated with photon-based radiotherapy. These receptors were obtained from a man in his forties or fifties with gastric cancer. The CDR3 runs from the conserved cysteine through the conserved F or W. A D gene is named only where the DNA matches it firmly. The listing skips clone size in some rows; elsewhere it reads once, few, many or a size class.

NA TRBJ2-7 TRBD1 TRBV9 CASSGQGAYEQYF TGTGCCAGCAGCGGACAGGGGGCGTACGAGCAGTACTTC
NA TRBJ1-1 NA TRBV7-6 CASSLAPASNTEAFF TGTGCCAGCAGCTTAGCGCCCGCCTCGAACACTGAAGCTTTCTTT
NA TRBJ2-1 NA TRBV5-1 CASSLDGRYNEQFF TGCGCCAGCAGCTTGGACGGGAGATACAATGAGCAGTTCTTC
NA TRBJ2-5 NA TRBV27 CASSLSGQETQYF TGTGCCAGCAGTTTATCGGGCCAAGAGACCCAGTACTTC
NA TRBJ1-1 TRBD1 TRBV10-1 CASSYRGFTEAFF TGCGCCAGCAGTTACAGGGGGTTTACTGAAGCTTTCTTT
NA TRBJ2-4 TRBD2 TRBV28 CASRPSGSGRVAKNIQYF TGTGCCAGCAGGCCTTCCGGAAGCGGGAGGGTAGCCAAAAACATTCAGTACTTC
NA TRBJ2-4 NA TRBV27 CASSFSPKNIQYF TGTGCCAGCAGTTTTTCGCCCAAAAACATTCAGTACTTC
NA TRBJ2-7 NA TRBV6-1 CASSYYPAAYEQYF TGTGCCAGCAGCTACTACCCCGCCGCGTACGAGCAGTACTTC
NA TRBJ2-5 TRBD2 TRBV4-3 CASSQALGTSGSRVETQYF TGCGCCAGCAGCCAAGCTCTTGGGACTAGCGGGAGCCGGGTAGAGACCCAGTACTTC
NA TRBJ2-1 TRBD2 TRBV6-4 CASSGGAGEYNEQFF TGTGCCAGCAGTGGTGGGGCGGGAGAGTACAATGAGCAGTTCTTC
NA TRBJ2-2 TRBD2 TRBV5-1 CASSRLAGEGTGELFF TGCGCCAGCAGCCGACTAGCGGGAGAAGGAACCGGGGAGCTGTTTTTT
once TRBJ1-1 TRBD1 TRBV9 CASSPREGAEAFF TGTGCCAGCAGCCCTCGGGAGGGGGCCGAAGCTTTCTTT
NA TRBJ2-3 NA TRBV5-4 CASSVYRSASTDTQYF TGTGCCAGCAGCGTTTACAGGAGCGCTAGCACAGATACGCAGTATTTT
NA TRBJ1-1 TRBD1 TRBV19 CASSVTGENTEAFF TGTGCCAGTAGTGTGACAGGGGAGAACACTGAAGCTTTCTTT
NA TRBJ2-7 TRBD1 TRBV6-5 CASSGDRGFSEQYF TGTGCCAGCAGTGGGGACAGGGGCTTTTCCGAGCAGTACTTC
medium-sized TRBJ1-5 TRBD1 TRBV6-1 CASSSGPDRVRPQHF TGTGCCAGCAGCTCCGGCCCGGACAGGGTCCGGCCCCAGCATTTT
few TRBJ1-5 NA TRBV4-1 CASSQRGGIDPQHF TGCGCCAGCAGCCAACGGGGGGGAATCGACCCCCAGCATTTT
NA TRBJ2-1 TRBD2 TRBV29-1 CSVVGGLAGRSYNEQFF TGCAGCGTCGTGGGGGGCCTAGCGGGAAGGTCCTACAATGAGCAGTTCTTC
NA TRBJ1-5 NA TRBV7-9 CASSLTGGPQHF TGTGCCAGCAGCTTAACAGGCGGGCCCCAGCATTTT
few TRBJ2-7 NA TRBV23-1 CASSQFHTSYEQYF TGCGCCAGCAGTCAATTTCACACATCCTACGAGCAGTACTTC
few TRBJ2-5 TRBD1 TRBV7-8 CASSSRGLGETQYF TGTGCCAGCAGCTCCAGGGGGCTTGGGGAGACCCAGTACTTC
NA TRBJ2-3 TRBD2 TRBV5-1 CASSLAGTSGRGDTQYF TGCGCCAGCAGCTTGGCCGGGACTAGCGGCCGAGGGGATACGCAGTATTTT
NA TRBJ1-2 NA TRBV5-4 CASSLIGLTYGYTF TGTGCCAGCAGCTTGATAGGACTGACCTATGGCTACACCTTC
NA TRBJ2-2 NA TRBV25-1 CASSEPGGANTGELFF TGTGCCAGCAGTGAGCCGGGCGGGGCAAACACCGGGGAGCTGTTTTTT
many TRBJ1-1 TRBD1 TRBV30 CAWSGGTGGEAFF TGTGCCTGGAGTGGAGGGACAGGCGGTGAAGCTTTCTTT
NA TRBJ2-2 TRBD1 TRBV19 CASITGTGSGELFF TGTGCCAGTATCACCGGGACAGGGTCCGGGGAGCTGTTTTTT
NA TRBJ1-3 NA TRBV11-2 CASRSSGNTIYF TGTGCCAGCAGGAGCTCTGGAAACACCATATATTTT
NA TRBJ2-5 TRBD2 TRBV11-2 CASSLGTSGRGGYETQYF TGTGCCAGCAGCTTAGGGACTAGCGGGAGAGGCGGGTATGAGACCCAGTACTTC
NA TRBJ2-3 TRBD1 TRBV18 CASSPRQGASTDTQYF TGTGCCAGCTCACCAAGACAGGGGGCTAGCACAGATACGCAGTATTTT
NA TRBJ1-2 NA TRBV28 CASSWGGRGRNGYTF TGTGCCAGCAGTTGGGGGGGCAGGGGAAGAAACGGCTACACCTTC
NA TRBJ1-5 TRBD1 TRBV19 CASSTQQGWGQPQHF TGTGCCAGTAGTACGCAACAGGGGTGGGGTCAGCCCCAGCATTTT
NA TRBJ1-3 NA TRBV10-3 CAITDPGSGNTIYF TGTGCCATCACCGATCCCGGGTCTGGAAACACCATATATTTT
NA TRBJ2-3 TRBD2 TRBV7-3 CASSTGLAGVDTQYF TGTGCCAGCAGCACAGGACTAGCGGGAGTGGATACGCAGTATTTT